What follows describes a single T cell receptor beta chain. The CDR3 extends over 13 amino acids. Germline CDR1 and CDR2: MNHEY and SVGAGI. This entry is derived from a study of T cell changes during pregnancy in multiple sclerosis. The method was immunoSEQ multiplex PCR; TCRdb's version includes in-frame clones alone and lacks a portion of them. Counted here are about 42,000 clones, about 87% occurring once; the ten biggest clones make up roughly 1.2%. The rearrangement uses TRBV6-5 and TRBJ2-4; 7 bases line up with TRBD2. The clonotype originates from a female donor with multiple sclerosis, enrolled in a pregnancy study. Specimen: CD4+ T cells from peripheral blood mononuclear cells, collected in the second trimester of pregnancy. Here the CDR3 DNA reads TGTGCGAGCCAGCGGGATGGCAAAAACATTCAGTACTTC. Translation: CASQRDGKNIQYF.